This T cell receptor (beta chain) was identified in a study of OX40 agonist ivuxolimab in advanced cancers. As for this clone: Its specificity is not known.

Germline-derived CDR1 and CDR2 are SGHRS and YFSETQ. V trimming: 2 bases; J trimming: 0 bases; junction bases outside the gene matches: 2. CDR3 length: 16 amino acids. Sequencing used immunoSEQ multiplex PCR; TCRdb keeps in-frame clones, though not all of them. The sample includes about 130,000 clones, 85% to 95% of them seen just once. General study results and limits: Dosing at 0.1 to 3.0 mg/kg was accompanied by clonal expansion of CD4+ and CD8+ blood T cells by week 6.

The V and J genes are TRBV5-1 and TRBJ2-3, with 11 positions matching TRBD2. This sequence originates from an adult with an advanced solid tumor such as melanoma, head and neck, liver or kidney cancer. Source: CD4+ or CD8+ T cells sorted from blood, taken in a trial of the OX40 agonist ivuxolimab. The DNA of the CDR3 is TGCGCCAGCAGCTTCAGACTAGCGGGGAGCACAGATACGCAGTATTTT. Amino acids: CASSFRLAGSTDTQYF.